A single sample gave rise to the 8 T cell receptor beta chains below, sequenced in a study of blood T cell repertoires in COVID-19. Some clones are missing from TCRdb's copy, which holds only in-frame ones; the method was immunoSEQ multiplex PCR. The data show roughly 240,000 clones, roughly 88% seen once. The source material was peripheral blood. The source is a woman aged 80 or older with COVID-19, enrolled during active disease.

This clone occurred a few times. The chain employs TRBV5-1 and TRBJ2-3; TRBD2 agrees at 13 bases. The CDR3 sequence is 18 residues long. V lost 5 bases and J lost 6; bases outside the gene matches: 15. Germline CDR1 is SGHRS and CDR2 is YFSETQ. The CDR3 spells CASRATSGGAQVSDTQYF. In DNA, the CDR3 is TGCGCCAGCAGAGCCACTAGCGGGGGGGCTCAGGTTTCGGATACGCAGTATTTT.

In this sample, this clone turned up once. V is TRBV28 and J is TRBJ2-7, with 7 bases aligning to TRBD2. The V and J ends lost 5 bases and 2 bases, in that order; junction bases with no gene match: 12. The CDR3 is 16 amino acids. Per the germline V gene, CDR1 is MDHEN and CDR2 is SYDVKM. The CDR3 nucleotides are TGTGCCAGCAGTGCCATCCTAACTAGCGTCCCCTACGAGCAGTACGTC. As protein: CASSAILTSVPYEQYV.

The J gene is TRBJ1-3, the V gene TRBV5-1; D unclear. Germline CDR1 reads SGHRS; CDR2 reads YFSETQ. There are 13 residues in the CDR3. Deletions cut 0 bases from V and 4 bases from J, with 5 bases between. CDR3 loop: CASSLDTGNTIYF. DNA for the CDR3: TGCGCCAGCAGCTTGGACACAGGAAACACCATATATTTT.

CDR3 nucleotide sequence: TGTGCCAGCAGTTTACCTGATACAGGGGATGGAATGCACACTGAAGCTTTCTTT. This translates into CASSLPDTGDGMHTEAFF. V and J are TRBV28 and TRBJ1-1; the match to TRBD1 covers 7 bases. Trimming removed 2 bases from V and 3 bases from J; junction bases left unmatched: 15. In germline, CDR1 is MDHEN, CDR2 SYDVKM. This CDR3 comprises 18 residues.

The rearrangement uses TRBV4-1 and TRBJ2-5, with D possibly TRBD2 on 6 matching bases. This CDR3 contains 15 residues. Trimming cost V 4 bases and J 2 bases, with 14 bases left between them. The germline V gene encodes CDR1 MGHRA and CDR2 YSYEKL. Written as DNA, the CDR3 is TGCGCCAGCAGCCCCCCACTGACTAGGCAAGAGACCCAGTACTTC. This translates into CASSPPLTRQETQYF.

CDR3 in amino acids: CASSLDRPQETQYF. CDR3 coding DNA: TGCGCCAGCAGCTTGGACAGACCCCAAGAGACCCAGTACTTC. The chain employs TRBV5-1 and TRBJ2-5; D ambiguous. CDR1 is SGHRS, CDR2 YFSETQ, per germline. Trimming took off 0 bases at V and 1 base at J, with 7 bases between the two ends. This CDR3 spans 14 amino acids.

The V call is TRBV29-1, the J call TRBJ1-1; possibly TRBD1 for D (6 bases). The CDR3 extends over 12 amino acids. The germline V and J ends were trimmed by 4 bases and 4 bases, with 10 bases remaining between them. Germline V gene lookup returns CDR1 SQVTM and CDR2 ANQGSEA. This chain's CDR3 is CSVVLGATEAFF. The CDR3 DNA follows: TGCAGCGTTGTATTGGGGGCCACTGAAGCTTTCTTT.

The V call is TRBV10-3, the J call TRBJ2-5; TRBD2 agrees at 7 bases. Germline trimming cut 6 bases from V and 2 bases from J; bases unmatched to any gene: 3. Germline CDR1 and CDR2: ENHRY and SYGVKD. This CDR3 comprises 13 residues. CDR3 DNA sequence: TGTGCCATCAGCGGGGGGAAACAAGAGACCCAGTACTTC. This translates into CAISGGKQETQYF.